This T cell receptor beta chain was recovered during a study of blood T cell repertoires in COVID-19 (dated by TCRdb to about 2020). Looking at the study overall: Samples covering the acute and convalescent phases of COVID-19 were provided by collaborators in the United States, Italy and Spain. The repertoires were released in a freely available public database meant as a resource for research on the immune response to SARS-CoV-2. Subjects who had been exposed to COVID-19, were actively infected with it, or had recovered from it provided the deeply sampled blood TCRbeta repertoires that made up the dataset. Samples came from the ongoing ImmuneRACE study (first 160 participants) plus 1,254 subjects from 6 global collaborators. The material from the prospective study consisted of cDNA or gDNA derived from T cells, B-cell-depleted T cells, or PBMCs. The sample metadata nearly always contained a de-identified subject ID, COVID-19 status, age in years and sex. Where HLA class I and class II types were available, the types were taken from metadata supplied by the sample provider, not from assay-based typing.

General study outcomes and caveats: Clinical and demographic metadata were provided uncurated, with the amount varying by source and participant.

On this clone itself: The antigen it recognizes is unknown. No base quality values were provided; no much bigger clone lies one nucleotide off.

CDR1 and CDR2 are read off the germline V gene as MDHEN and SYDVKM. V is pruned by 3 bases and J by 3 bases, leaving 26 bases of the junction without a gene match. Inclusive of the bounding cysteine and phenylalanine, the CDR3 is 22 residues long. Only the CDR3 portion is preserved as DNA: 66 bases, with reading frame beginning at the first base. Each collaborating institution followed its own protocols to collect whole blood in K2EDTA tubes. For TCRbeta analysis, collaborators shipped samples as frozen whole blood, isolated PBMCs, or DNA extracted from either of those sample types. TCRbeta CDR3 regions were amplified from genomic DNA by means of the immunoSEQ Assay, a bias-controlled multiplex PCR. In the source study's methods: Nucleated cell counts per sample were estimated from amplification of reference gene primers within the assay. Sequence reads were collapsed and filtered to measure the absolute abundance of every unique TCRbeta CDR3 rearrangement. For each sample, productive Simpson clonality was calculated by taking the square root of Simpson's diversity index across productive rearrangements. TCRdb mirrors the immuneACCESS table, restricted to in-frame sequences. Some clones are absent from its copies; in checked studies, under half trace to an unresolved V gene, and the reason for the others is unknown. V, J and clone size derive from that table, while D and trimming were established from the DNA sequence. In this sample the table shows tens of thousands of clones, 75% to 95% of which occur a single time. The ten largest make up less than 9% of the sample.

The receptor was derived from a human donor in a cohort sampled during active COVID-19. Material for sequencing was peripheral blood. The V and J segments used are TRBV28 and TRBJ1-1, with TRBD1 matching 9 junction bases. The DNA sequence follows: TGTGCCAGCAGTTTTTTCCGCCTTGGGCCCCTTCCGCCTTGGACAGGGGACACTGAAGCTTTCTTT. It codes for CASSFFRLGPLPPWTGDTEAFF.